The 5 T cell receptor beta chains listed next were all sequenced from one sample in a study of beta chain features in type 1 diabetes. All of the isolated RNA was reverse transcribed, so expressed TCRB transcripts were sequenced. Assay: immunoSEQ multiplex PCR; the TCRdb copy retains only in-frame clones and omits some. Here the sample spans some 900,000 clones, about a sixth being singletons. The sequenced sample consisted of naive CD4+ T cells from blood. The receptors were sampled from a woman aged 18-35 years in good health.

This clone was seen only a few times. At the DNA level, this CDR3 is encoded by other sequences in the same sample as well. The V call is TRBV20-1, the J call TRBJ2-1; D possibly matches TRBD1 or TRBD2 (5 bases each). CDR3 length: 11 residues. Germline V gene data show CDR1 as DFQATT and CDR2 as SNEGSKA (reference sequence). V gave up 2 bases and J gave up 8 bases, with 7 bases separating them. The CDR3 spells CSARRGHEQFF. CDR3 DNA: TGCAGTGCTAGACGGGGCCATGAGCAGTTCTTC.

V and J are TRBV7-9 and TRBJ2-5, with D perhaps matching TRBD1 (6 bases). The CDR3 extends over 15 amino acids. Germline V gene lookup returns CDR1 SEHNR and CDR2 FQNEAQ (reference sequence). V gave up 5 bases and J gave up 0 bases, with 13 bases separating them. The CDR3 spells CASSDPQGYQETQYF. CDR3 nucleotide sequence: TGTGCCAGCAGCGACCCTCAGGGGTACCAAGAGACCCAGTACTTC.

The CDR3 sequence: CASSRLAGGQETQYF. CDR3 nucleotides: TGCGCCAGCAGCAGACTAGCGGGAGGGCAAGAGACCCAGTACTTC. This rearrangement joins TRBV4-3 to TRBJ2-5; TRBD2 matches at 14 bases. Germline CDR1 reads LGHNA; CDR2 reads YSLEER. The length of the CDR3 is 15 residues. Trimming took 5 bases from V and 2 from J; bases not matched to a gene: 1.

This clone was detected a few times. This sequence joins TRBV7-9 and TRBJ1-1; D is undetermined. Germline V gives CDR1 SEHNR, CDR2 FQNEAQ (reference sequence). This CDR3 comprises 10 residues. V was pared by 5 bases and J by 5 bases, with 3 bases between. In DNA form, the CDR3 reads TGTGCCAGCAGCCAGACTGAAGCTTTCTTT. Its translation: CASSQTEAFF.

The sample holds a few counts of this clone. The CDR3 DNA reads TGTGCCAGCAGTCGAGCGGGAGGGCCAAGCACAGATACGCAGTATTTT. Translated: CASSRAGGPSTDTQYF. The chain combines TRBV2 with TRBJ2-3, with TRBD2 matching over 10 bases. V lost 5 bases to trimming and J lost 0 bases; unmatched junction nucleotides: 5. The germline gives CDR1 SNHLY, CDR2 FYNNEI. The CDR3 covers 16 residues.